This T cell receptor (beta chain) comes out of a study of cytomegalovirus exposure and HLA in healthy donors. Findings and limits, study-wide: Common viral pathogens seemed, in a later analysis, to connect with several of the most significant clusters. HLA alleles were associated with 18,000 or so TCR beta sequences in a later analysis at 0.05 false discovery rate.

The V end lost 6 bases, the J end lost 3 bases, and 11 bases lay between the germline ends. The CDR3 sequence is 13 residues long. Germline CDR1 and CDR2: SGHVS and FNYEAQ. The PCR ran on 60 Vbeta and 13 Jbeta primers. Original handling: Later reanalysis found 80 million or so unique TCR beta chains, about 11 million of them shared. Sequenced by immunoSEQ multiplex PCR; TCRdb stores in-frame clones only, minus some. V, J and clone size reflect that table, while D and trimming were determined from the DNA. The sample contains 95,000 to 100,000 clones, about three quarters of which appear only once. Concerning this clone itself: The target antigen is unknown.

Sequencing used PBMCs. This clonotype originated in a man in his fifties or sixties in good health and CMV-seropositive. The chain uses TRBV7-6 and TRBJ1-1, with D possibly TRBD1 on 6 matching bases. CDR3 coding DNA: TGTGCCAGCAGGGGACACCTGGACACTGAAGCTTTCTTT. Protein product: CASRGHLDTEAFF.